The 12 T cell receptor beta chains listed next were all sequenced from one sample in a study of T cell responses to AZD1222 COVID-19 vaccine. Libraries were prepared by immunoSEQ multiplex PCR; TCRdb keeps only in-frame clonotypes and omits some of them. The data contain over 110,000 clones, over 75% of them seen just once; the ten biggest clones take up around 1.5%. The sample was peripheral blood, taken on day 0 of AZD1222 vaccination. The receptors here all came from an adult in good health.

The rearrangement links TRBV9 to TRBJ1-6; D not certain. The ends were cut back, 2 bases at V and 5 bases at J, with 8 bases in the middle. CDR1 is SGDLS and CDR2 is YYNGEE in the germline V gene. The CDR3 length is 14 residues. The CDR3 DNA reads as TGTGCCAGCAGCGTGACGGGAGATAATTCACCCCTCCACTTT. It is translated as CASSVTGDNSPLHF.

This sequence joins TRBV6-4 and TRBJ2-2; maybe TRBD2 (5 bases). This CDR3 spans 14 amino acids. V dropped 4 bases and J dropped 4 bases, with 10 bases sitting between them. Germline CDR1 is MRHNA and CDR2 is SNTAGT. CDR3 in DNA: TGTGCCAGCAGTGCTCTAGAGGGCACCGGGGAGCTGTTTTTT. Protein product: CASSALEGTGELFF.

The chain joins TRBV6-2 or TRBV6-3 to TRBJ2-7; D remains unclear. The CDR3 loop spans 12 amino acids. The germline gives CDR1 MNHEY, CDR2 SVGEGT. V gave up 4 bases and J gave up 9 bases, with 13 bases separating them. DNA for the CDR3: TGTGCCAGCAGTTTACTAACTACGAGGCAGTACTTC. This encodes CASSLLTTRQYF.

The chain combines TRBV5-1 with TRBJ2-3; tentatively, D is TRBD1 (6 bases). Germline V lookup: CDR1 SGHRS, CDR2 YFSETQ. V lost 1 base and J 2 bases, leaving 17 bases between the germline ends. This CDR3 is built from 17 residues. CDR3 coding DNA: TGCGCCAGCAGCTTGAGGGGTTGGGACACAGACACAGATACGCAGTATTTT. Amino acids: CASSLRGWDTDTDTQYF.

This chain links TRBV12-3 or TRBV12-4 with TRBJ2-7; D remains unclear. V gave up 3 bases and J gave up 3 bases, with 9 bases separating them. CDR3 length: 13 residues. The CDR3 DNA reads TGTGCCAGCAGTTTTGGGCAACTCTACGAGCAGTACTTC. Translated: CASSFGQLYEQYF.

This chain links TRBV2 with TRBJ2-1; D unclear. The CDR3 runs to 12 residues. The V gene lost 8 bases and the J gene lost 3 bases, with 8 bases spanning the gap. In germline, CDR1 is SNHLY, CDR2 FYNNEI. The CDR3 loop reads CASVGGYNEQFF. CDR3 nucleotides: TGTGCCAGCGTGGGCGGCTACAATGAGCAGTTCTTC. Full variable domain (outside the CDR3, taken from reference TRBV2 and TRBJ2-1): EPEVTQTPSHQVTQMGQEVILRCVPISNHLYFYWYRQILGQKVEFLVSFYNNEISEKSEIFDDQFSVERPDGSNFTLKIRSTKLEDSAMYFCASVGGYNEQFFGPGTRLTVL.

This sequence joins TRBV4-1 and TRBJ1-5, with no clear D. V shed 6 bases and J shed 1 base, with 13 bases lying between them. The CDR3 consists of 15 residues. Germline CDR1 is MGHRA and CDR2 is YSYEKL. The CDR3, as DNA: TGCGCCAGCAGGTCGAGGGAACTAAGCAATCAGCCCCAGCATTTT. It yields the protein CASRSRELSNQPQHF.

V gene TRBV4-1 combines with J gene TRBJ1-1; 8 nucleotides line up with TRBD1. J was trimmed by 3 bases and V by 5 bases; bases with no gene match: 2. From germline, CDR1 is MGHRA and CDR2 YSYEKL. The CDR3 is 13 residues long. CDR3 residues: CASSKQGDTEAFF. The DNA for the CDR3 is TGCGCCAGCAGCAAACAGGGGGACACTGAAGCTTTCTTT.

The V and J genes are TRBV19 and TRBJ2-4; 9 bases map to TRBD1. V lost 5 bases to trimming and J lost 1 base; unmatched junction nucleotides: 3. In germline, CDR1 is LNHDA, CDR2 SQIVND (reference sequence). The CDR3 spans 15 residues. DNA for the CDR3: TGTGCCAGTAGTGACGGACAGGGGGCCAAAAACATTCAGTACTTC. Protein: CASSDGQGAKNIQYF.

CDR3 loop: CASSIGVNTEAFF. CDR3 coding DNA: TGTGCCAGTAGTATAGGAGTGAACACTGAAGCTTTCTTT. The chain carries TRBV19 and TRBJ1-1; no clear D gene. CDR1 LNHDA and CDR2 SQIVND come from the germline V gene (reference sequence). The CDR3 sequence is 13 residues long. V gave up 1 base and J gave up 0 bases, with 3 bases separating them.

This chain links TRBV4-1 with TRBJ1-1; TRBD1 aligns across 10 bases. Trimming cost V 1 base and J 1 base; bases outside gene matches: 3. CDR1 is MGHRA, CDR2 YSYEKL, per germline. This CDR3 has 16 residues. This chain's CDR3 is CASSQGDRGENTEAFF. In DNA form, the CDR3 reads TGCGCCAGCAGCCAAGGGGACAGGGGCGAGAACACTGAAGCTTTCTTT.

This chain uses TRBV19 with TRBJ1-4; 8 nucleotides align to TRBD1. Germline V gene data show CDR1 as LNHDA and CDR2 as SQIVND (reference sequence). This CDR3 spans 15 amino acids. J lost 8 bases, V lost 5 bases, and 10 bases had no gene match. The CDR3 sequence: CASSDTGTGREKLFF. In nucleotides, the CDR3 is TGTGCCAGTAGTGACACCGGGACAGGACGAGAAAAACTGTTTTTT.